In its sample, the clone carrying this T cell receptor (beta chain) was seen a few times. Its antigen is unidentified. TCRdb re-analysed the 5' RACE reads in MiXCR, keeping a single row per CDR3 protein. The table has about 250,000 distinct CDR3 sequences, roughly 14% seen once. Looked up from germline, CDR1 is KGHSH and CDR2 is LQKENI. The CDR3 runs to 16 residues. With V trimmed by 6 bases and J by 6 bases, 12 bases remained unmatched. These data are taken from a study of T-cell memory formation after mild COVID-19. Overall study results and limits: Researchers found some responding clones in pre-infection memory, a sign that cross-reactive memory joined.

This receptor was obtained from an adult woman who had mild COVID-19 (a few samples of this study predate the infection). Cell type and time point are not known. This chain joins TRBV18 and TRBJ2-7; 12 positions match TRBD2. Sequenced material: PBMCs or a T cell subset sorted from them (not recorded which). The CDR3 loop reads CASSQTSGRSSGEQYF. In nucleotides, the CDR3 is TGTGCCAGCTCTCAGACTAGCGGGAGATCCTCGGGCGAGCAGTACTTC.